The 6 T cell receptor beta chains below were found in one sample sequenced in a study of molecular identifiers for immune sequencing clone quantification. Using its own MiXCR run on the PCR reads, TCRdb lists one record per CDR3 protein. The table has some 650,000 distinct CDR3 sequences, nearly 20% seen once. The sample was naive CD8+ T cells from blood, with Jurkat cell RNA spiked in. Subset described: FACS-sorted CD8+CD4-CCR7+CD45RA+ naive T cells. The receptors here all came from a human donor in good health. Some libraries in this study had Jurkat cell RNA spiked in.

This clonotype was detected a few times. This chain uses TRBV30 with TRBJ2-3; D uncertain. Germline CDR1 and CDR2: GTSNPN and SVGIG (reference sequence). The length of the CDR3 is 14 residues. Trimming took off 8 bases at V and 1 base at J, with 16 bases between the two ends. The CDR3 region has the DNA TGTGCCCTAACCCCCGGGCCCCGCACAGATACGCAGTATTTT. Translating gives CALTPGPRTDTQYF.

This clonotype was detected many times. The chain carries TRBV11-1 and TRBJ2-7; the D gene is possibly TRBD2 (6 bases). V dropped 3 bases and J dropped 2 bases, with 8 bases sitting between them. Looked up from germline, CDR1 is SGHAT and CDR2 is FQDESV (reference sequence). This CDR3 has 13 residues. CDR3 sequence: CASSFREPYEQYF. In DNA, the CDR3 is TGTGCCAGCAGCTTCCGGGAGCCCTACGAGCAGTACTTC. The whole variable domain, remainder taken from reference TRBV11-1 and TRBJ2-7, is EAEVAQSPRYKITEKSQAVAFWCDPISGHATLYWYRQILGQGPELLVQFQDESVVDDSQLPKDRFSAERLKGVDSTLKIQPAELGDSAMYLCASSFREPYEQYFGPGTRLTVT.

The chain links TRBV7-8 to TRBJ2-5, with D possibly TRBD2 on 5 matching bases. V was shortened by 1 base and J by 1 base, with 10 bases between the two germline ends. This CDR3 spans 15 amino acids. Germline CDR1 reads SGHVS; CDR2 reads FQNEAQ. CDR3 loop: CASSLDLLVQETQYF. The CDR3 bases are TGTGCCAGCAGCTTAGACCTACTAGTCCAAGAGACCCAGTACTTC.

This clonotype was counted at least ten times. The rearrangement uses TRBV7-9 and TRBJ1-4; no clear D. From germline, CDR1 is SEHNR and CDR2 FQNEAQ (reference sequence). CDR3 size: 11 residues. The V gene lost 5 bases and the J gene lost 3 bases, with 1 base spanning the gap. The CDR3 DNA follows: TGTGCCAGCAGCCCTAATGAAAAACTGTTTTTT. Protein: CASSPNEKLFF. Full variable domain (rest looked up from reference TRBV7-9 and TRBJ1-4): DTGVSQNPRHKITKRGQNVTFRCDPISEHNRLYWYRQTLGQGPEFLTYFQNEAQLEKSRLLSDRFSAERPKGSFSTLEIQRTEQGDSAMYLCASSPNEKLFFGSGTQLSVL.

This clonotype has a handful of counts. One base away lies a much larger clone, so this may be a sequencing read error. The CDR3 nucleotides are TGCGCCAGCAGCCAAGATTATACAGCTCCTTATCAGCCCCAGCATTTT. This sequence encodes CASSQDYTAPYQPQHF. The chain uses TRBV4-3 and TRBJ1-5; D gene uncertain. This CDR3 is built from 16 residues. Trimming pared 0 bases from V and 5 bases from J, leaving 14 bases between. The germline V gene has CDR1 LGHNA and CDR2 YSLEER.

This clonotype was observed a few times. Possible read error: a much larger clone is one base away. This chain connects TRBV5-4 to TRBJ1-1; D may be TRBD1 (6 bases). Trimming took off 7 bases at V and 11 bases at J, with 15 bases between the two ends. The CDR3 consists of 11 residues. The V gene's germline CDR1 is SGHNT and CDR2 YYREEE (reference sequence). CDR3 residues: CASGRGLDAFF. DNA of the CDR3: TGTGCCAGCGGCCGGGGGCTCGACGCTTTCTTT.